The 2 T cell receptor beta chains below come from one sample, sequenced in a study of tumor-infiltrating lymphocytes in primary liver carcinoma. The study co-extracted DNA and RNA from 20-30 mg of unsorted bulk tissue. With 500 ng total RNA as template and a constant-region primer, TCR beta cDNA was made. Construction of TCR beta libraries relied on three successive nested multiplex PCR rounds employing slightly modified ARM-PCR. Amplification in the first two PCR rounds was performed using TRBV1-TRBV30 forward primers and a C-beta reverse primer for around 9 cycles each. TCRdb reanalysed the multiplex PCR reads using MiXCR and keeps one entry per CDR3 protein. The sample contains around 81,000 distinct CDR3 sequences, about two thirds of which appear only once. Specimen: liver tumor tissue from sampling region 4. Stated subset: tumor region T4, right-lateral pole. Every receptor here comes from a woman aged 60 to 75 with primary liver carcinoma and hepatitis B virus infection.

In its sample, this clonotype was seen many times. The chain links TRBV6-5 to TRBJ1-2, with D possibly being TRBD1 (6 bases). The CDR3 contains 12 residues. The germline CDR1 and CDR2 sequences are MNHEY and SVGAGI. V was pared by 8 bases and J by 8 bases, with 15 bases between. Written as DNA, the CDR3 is TGTGCCAGCGGTAGGCAGGGGAGAGGCTACACCTTC. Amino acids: CASGRQGRGYTF.

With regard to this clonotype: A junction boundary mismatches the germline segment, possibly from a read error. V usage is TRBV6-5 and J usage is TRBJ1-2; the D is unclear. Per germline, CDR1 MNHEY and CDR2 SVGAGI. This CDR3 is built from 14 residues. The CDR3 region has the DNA TGTGTCAGCAGTTACGGAGTGACTAACTATGACTACACCTTC. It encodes CVSSYGVTNYDYTF.